The next 8 T cell receptor beta chains were all read from a single sample in a study of T cell responses to AZD1222 COVID-19 vaccine (dated by TCRdb to about 2021). The method behind the library was the immunoSEQ multiplex PCR assay. TCRdb's version of the immuneACCESS table is confined to in-frame rearrangements and falls short of the full clone set. An unresolved V gene accounts for under half of the shortfall where checked; the remainder is of unknown origin. The sample has roughly 100,000 clones on record, 87% of them singletons. About 3% of the sample comes from the top ten. Sample time point, as interpreted from the label and publication: baseline before first vaccination. The sample in question was peripheral blood, obtained on day 0 of AZD1222 vaccination. The receptor source for this set is an adult in good health.

CDR3 protein: CATSDFTTSYNEQFF. The CDR3 region has the DNA TGTGCCACCAGTGATTTTACTACTTCCTACAATGAGCAGTTCTTC. This chain uses TRBV24-1 with TRBJ2-1; D is uncertain. V lost 1 base to trimming and J lost 1 base, with 7 bases between them. Germline CDR1 KGHDR, CDR2 SFDVKD. This CDR3 contains 15 residues.

The chain has TRBV12-3 or TRBV12-4 and TRBJ1-6; no reliable D call. The ends were cut back, 3 bases at V and 13 bases at J, with 13 bases in the middle. There are 13 residues in the CDR3. As DNA, the CDR3 is TGTGCCAGCAGTTTGAATCAGGCCCGGCCCCTCCACTTT. This gives the protein CASSLNQARPLHF.

The rearrangement uses TRBV5-1 and TRBJ1-2; D uncertain. This CDR3 region has 13 residues. The V and J ends lost 4 bases and 3 bases respectively, with 10 bases between them. Germline V lookup: CDR1 SGHRS, CDR2 YFSETQ. In DNA, the CDR3 is TGCGCCAGCAGCCGAGACCCCTACTATGGCTACACCTTC. Protein sequence: CASSRDPYYGYTF.

J is TRBJ2-3 and V is TRBV11-2; D gene ambiguous. Trimming removed 3 bases from V and 6 bases from J, with 13 bases in between. This CDR3 has 14 amino acids. CDR1 is SGHAT, CDR2 FQNNGV, per germline. The CDR3 DNA is TGTGCCAGCAGCTTCGACCCAACAGCGGATACGCAGTATTTT. Residues: CASSFDPTADTQYF. Based on the CDR3 plus reference TRBV11-2 and TRBJ2-3, the full variable domain is EAGVAQSPRYKIIEKRQSVAFWCNPISGHATLYWYQQILGQGPKLLIQFQNNGVVDDSQLPKDRFSAERLKGVDSTLKIQPAKLEDSAVYLCASSFDPTADTQYFGPGTRLTVL.

The chain uses TRBV5-1 and TRBJ1-4; TRBD1 aligns across 7 bases. Germline values: CDR1 SGHRS, CDR2 YFSETQ. J was trimmed by 4 bases and V by 7 bases; bases with no gene match: 7. This CDR3 has 14 residues. The DNA of the CDR3 is TGCGCCAGCTACTCGGGACAGAGTAATGAAAAACTGTTTTTT. This codes for CASYSGQSNEKLFF.

This sequence joins TRBV5-1 and TRBJ1-6; the D gene is possibly TRBD1 (6 bases). The CDR3 is 14 amino acids. V gave up 6 bases and J gave up 5 bases, with 12 bases separating them. Germline CDR1 is SGHRS and CDR2 is YFSETQ. This CDR3 is CASNKGGDNSPLHF. CDR3 in DNA: TGCGCCAGCAACAAGGGGGGAGATAATTCACCCCTCCACTTT.

The V and J genes are TRBV29-1 and TRBJ2-7; the match to TRBD1 covers 7 bases. This CDR3 contains 13 residues. Germline CDR1 reads SQVTM; CDR2 reads ANQGSEA. The V and J ends lost 4 bases and 2 bases, in that order; junction bases with no gene match: 5. The chain's CDR3 is CSVADRAAYEQYF. The CDR3 bases are TGCAGCGTTGCTGACAGGGCCGCCTACGAGCAGTACTTC.

The rearrangement joins TRBV7-8 to TRBJ2-2; no firm D call. Trimming stripped 0 bases from V and 1 base from J, with 18 bases between. Germline V gene sequence: CDR1 SGHVS, CDR2 FQNEAQ. This CDR3 spans 19 amino acids. This chain's CDR3 is CASSLALYLTDRNTGELFF. The CDR3 nucleotides are TGTGCCAGCAGCTTAGCGCTCTATCTTACGGACCGGAACACCGGGGAGCTGTTTTTT.